This T cell receptor (beta chain) was recorded in a study of CD8 T cells in ankylosing spondylitis. Study-wide points: Researchers reportedly found disease-linked clones significantly enriched in matched ankylosing spondylitis synovial fluid.

This clonotype was picked up many times. Its antigen is currently unknown. As the method for making TCR beta libraries, quantitative 5'-RACE with molecular barcodes was used. TCRdb re-called the 5' RACE reads with MiXCR, one entry per CDR3 protein. The profile shows around 330,000 distinct CDR3 sequences, more than 9% of them singletons. CDR1 is SGHRS and CDR2 is YFSETQ in the germline V gene. V was clipped by 3 bases and J by 5 bases; unmatched bases: 5. The CDR3 is 14 amino acids. This chain joins TRBV5-1 and TRBJ1-1, with 9 bases lining up with TRBD1. This TCR was recovered from a female donor with ankylosing spondylitis or in good health (not recorded which). The sample comprised blood, either unsorted or a sorted T cell fraction (not recorded which). CDR3 residues: CASSSRQGGTEAFF. Here the CDR3 DNA reads TGCGCCAGCAGCTCCAGACAGGGGGGGACTGAAGCTTTCTTT.